The clone carrying this TCR beta chain appeared a few times. Its matching antigen is unknown. The sample originates from a study of T-cell reconstitution after alpha-beta-depleted transplantation in children. Between the trimmed V and J ends, which lost 6 bases and 2 bases, there was a span of 13 bases. The CDR3 runs 14 residues. The germline V gene encodes CDR1 LNHDA and CDR2 SQIVND (reference sequence). Construction of the TCRbeta library involved unique molecular identifiers. TCRdb reprocessed the PCR reads with MiXCR, giving one entry per CDR3 protein. The table includes some 50,000 distinct CDR3 sequences, nearly 9.5% detected once. Study-level findings and limits: Several hundred expanded graft clones reportedly gave rise to the alpha-beta T cells present about two months after transplant.

The chain recombines TRBV19 with TRBJ1-2, with D uncertain. Sequenced material: PBMCs, mostly from graft donor cells, taken 60 days after TCRalphabeta/CD19-depleted stem cell transplant. This clonotype originated in a male patient aged 2 to 10 who had a stem cell transplant for chronic granulomatous disease, so the T cells may come from the graft donor. DNA for the CDR3: TGTGCCAGTAGGTCCCGGCATTTCAACTATGGCTACACCTTC. Translated, it gives CASRSRHFNYGYTF.